This T cell receptor (beta chain) came from a study of identical twins. Germline loops: CDR1 DFQATT, CDR2 SNEGSKA (reference sequence). The CDR3 runs 17 residues. The V end was cut by 0 bases, the J end by 1 base, with 16 bases between. One entry per CDR3 protein results from TCRdb running MiXCR on the 5' RACE reads. The sample shows hundreds of thousands of distinct CDR3 sequences, around 8.6% of them seen only once. In addition, the sample was reused for a study of yellow fever vaccine responses in identical twins.

The origin of this receptor is a woman younger than 30 in good health. The sample taken for sequencing was PBMCs. This chain connects TRBV20-1 to TRBJ2-1; D call uncertain. In nucleotides, the CDR3 is TGCAGTGCTAGAGATTTTAAATCGACTTCATCCTACAATGAGCAGTTCTTC. This sequence encodes CSARDFKSTSSYNEQFF.